Reported below is one T cell receptor beta chain. Germline CDR1 reads LNHDA; CDR2 reads SQIVND (reference sequence). V was pared by 1 base and J by 6 bases, with 6 bases between. The CDR3 is 12 amino acids. The data are from a study of blood T cell repertoires in COVID-19. In the study overall: Spain, Italy and the United States supplied samples that represented acute and convalescent COVID-19. Sources were T cells, B-cell-depleted T cells, or PBMCs; the material itself was cDNA or gDNA.

Some clones are missing from TCRdb's copy, which holds only in-frame ones; the method was immunoSEQ multiplex PCR. The sample records some 38,000 clones, 85% being singletons. This sequence was found in a man aged 45-60 years with active COVID-19. The sequencing input was peripheral blood. V gene TRBV19 combines with J gene TRBJ1-2, with D possibly TRBD1 on 5 matching bases. The CDR3, as DNA: TGTGCCAGTAGTATAGCAGGGAATGGCTACACCTTC. It yields the protein CASSIAGNGYTF.